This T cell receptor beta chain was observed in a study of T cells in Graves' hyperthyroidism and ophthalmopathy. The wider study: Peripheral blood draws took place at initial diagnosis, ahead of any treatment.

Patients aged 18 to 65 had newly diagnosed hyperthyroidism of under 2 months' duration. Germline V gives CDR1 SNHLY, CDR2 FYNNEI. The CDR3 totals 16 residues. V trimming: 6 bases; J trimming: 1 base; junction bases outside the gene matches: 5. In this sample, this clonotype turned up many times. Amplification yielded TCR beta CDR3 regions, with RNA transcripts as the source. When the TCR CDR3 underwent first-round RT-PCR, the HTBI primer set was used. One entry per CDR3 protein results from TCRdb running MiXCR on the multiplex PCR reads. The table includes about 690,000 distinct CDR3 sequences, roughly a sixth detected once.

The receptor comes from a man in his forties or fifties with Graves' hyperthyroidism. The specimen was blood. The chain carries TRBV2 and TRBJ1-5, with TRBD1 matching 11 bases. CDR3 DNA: TGTGCCAGCAGGGGACAGGGGGAAGGCAGCAATCAGCCCCAGCATTTT. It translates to CASRGQGEGSNQPQHF. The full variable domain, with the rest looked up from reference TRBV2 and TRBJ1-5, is EPEVTQTPSHQVTQMGQEVILRCVPISNHLYFYWYRQILGQKVEFLVSFYNNEISEKSEIFDDQFSVERPDGSNFTLKIRSTKLEDSAMYFCASRGQGEGSNQPQHFGDGTRLSIL.